The rows below give T cell receptor beta chains drawn from one sample of a study of blood T cells in healthy people across ages. From the 5' RACE reads, TCRdb called clonotypes with MiXCR, one entry per CDR3 protein. The repertoire holds 550,000 to 700,000 distinct CDR3 sequences, with 25% to 30% as singletons. What was sequenced was blood. The receptors originated from a woman in her 70s in good health. The CDR3 runs from the conserved cysteine through the conserved F or W. D genes are given only for firm matches. A clone size is listed for some rows: how often the clone was seen (once, few, many), or a class if it is expanded.

V	size	D	J	CDR3	DNA
TRBV7-3	NA	TRBD2	TRBJ2-5	CASSTTSGGRRYF	TGTGCCAGCAGCACGACTAGCGGAGGGAGGCGGTACTTC
TRBV20-1	NA	TRBD2	TRBJ2-1	CSAVVTSGYNEQFF	TGCAGTGCAGTAGTGACTAGCGGTTACAATGAGCAGTTCTTC
TRBV20-1	few	TRBD1	TRBJ1-2	CSATQPTGGVGYGYTF	TGCAGTGCCACCCAACCAACAGGGGGCGTTGGCTATGGCTACACCTTC
TRBV12-1	many	NA	TRBJ2-5	CASPYVQTQYF	TGTGCCAGCCCCTACGTTCAGACCCAGTACTTC
TRBV29-1	NA	NA	TRBJ2-1	CSEKTASNEQFF	TGCAGCGAAAAAACGGCGTCTAATGAGCAGTTCTTC
TRBV12-3/TRBV12-4	NA	TRBD2	TRBJ2-5	CASGSGGPVKTQYF	TGTGCCAGCGGTAGCGGGGGCCCGGTCAAGACCCAGTACTTC
TRBV20-1	few	TRBD2	TRBJ2-7	CSARVQGLVYEQYF	TGCAGTGCTAGAGTGCAGGGACTAGTGTACGAGCAGTACTTC
TRBV20-1	few	NA	TRBJ2-3	CSAVAGWETGSTDTQYF	TGCAGTGCCGTAGCCGGGTGGGAGACCGGAAGCACAGATACGCAGTATTTT
TRBV4-1	NA	NA	TRBJ1-1	CASSQGITGMNTEAFF	TGCGCCAGCAGCCAAGGTATAACAGGAATGAACACTGAAGCTTTCTTT
TRBV21-1	NA	NA	TRBJ2-3	CASSYPQRRWQGRADTQYF	TGTGCCAGCTCCTACCCCCAGCGAAGATGGCAGGGGCGTGCAGATACGCAGTATTTT
TRBV3-1	few	TRBD1	TRBJ2-5	CASSLEGAGGETQYF	TGTGCCAGCAGCCTAGAGGGGGCCGGAGGAGAGACCCAGTACTTC
TRBV7-8	NA	TRBD1	TRBJ1-2	CASSLVWDRENGYTF	TGTGCCAGCAGCTTAGTTTGGGACAGGGAGAATGGCTACACCTTC
TRBV20-1	few	NA	TRBJ2-1	CSARSWGSGREMQFF	TGCAGTGCTAGAAGCTGGGGTAGTGGACGGGAAATGCAGTTCTTC
TRBV18	few	TRBD1	TRBJ2-1	CASSPRRTGDSEQFF	TGTGCCAGCTCACCGCGGCGGACAGGGGATAGTGAGCAGTTCTTC
TRBV20-1	NA	TRBD1	TRBJ2-1	CSARDLQGAPYNEQFF	TGCAGTGCTAGAGATCTACAGGGGGCGCCGTACAATGAGCAGTTCTTC
TRBV20-1	NA	TRBD2	TRBJ2-3	CSASPPSGAYYTQYF	TGCAGTGCTAGCCCCCCTAGCGGGGCCTACTATACGCAGTATTTT
TRBV28	many	NA	TRBJ2-3	CASARDSTDTQYF	TGTGCCAGCGCAAGGGACAGCACAGATACGCAGTATTTT
TRBV7-3	few	TRBD2	TRBJ2-5	CASSLRGGGYQETQYF	TGTGCCAGCAGCTTACGCGGGGGAGGATACCAAGAGACCCAGTACTTC
TRBV7-2	NA	NA	TRBJ1-4	CASSKGVLREKLFF	TGTGCCAGCAGCAAGGGGGTCTTAAGAGAAAAACTGTTTTTT
TRBV11-2	few	NA	TRBJ2-5	CASSITRTQYF	TGTGCCAGCAGCATCACCAGGACCCAGTACTTC
TRBV5-1	NA	NA	TRBJ2-7	CGSSLEGEQYF	TGCGGCAGCAGCTTGGAGGGGGAGCAGTACTTC
TRBV6-5	few	NA	TRBJ1-5	CASSYSGTPNQPQHF	TGTGCCAGCAGTTACTCCGGGACACCAAATCAGCCCCAGCATTTT
TRBV5-1	NA	TRBD1	TRBJ1-1	CASSWMGQDTEAFF	TGCGCCAGCAGCTGGATGGGACAGGACACTGAAGCTTTCTTT
TRBV20-1	once	NA	TRBJ2-1	CSARKEGMGLQGDEQFF	TGCAGTGCTAGAAAAGAAGGGATGGGACTCCAGGGCGATGAGCAGTTCTTC
TRBV20-1	few	NA	TRBJ1-1	CRGEKQVNTEAFF	TGCAGGGGGGAAAAACAGGTGAACACTGAAGCTTTCTTT
TRBV7-7	NA	TRBD1	TRBJ2-3	CASSLGTGGLGDTQYF	TGTGCTAGCAGCTTAGGGACAGGGGGCTTAGGAGATACGCAGTATTTT
TRBV15	NA	TRBD1	TRBJ1-4	CATSRDFMGQGFF	TGTGCCACCAGCAGAGATTTCATGGGACAGGGGTTTTTT
TRBV4-3	few	NA	TRBJ1-4	CASSQERRARLNEKLFF	TGCGCCAGCAGCCAAGAAAGGCGTGCCCGTTTGAATGAAAAACTGTTTTTT